Listed below are T cell receptor beta chains from one sample, sequenced in a study of blood T cells in healthy people across ages. TCRdb re-called the 5' RACE reads with MiXCR, one entry per CDR3 protein. Of approximately 580,000 distinct CDR3 sequences listed, 20% to 30% were seen once; the top ten hold around 10%. This same sample was also taken into another study, of T cells of mothers and their children.

The sample comprised blood. These TCRs come from a boy between 10 and 17 years old in good health. The CDR3 runs from the conserved cysteine through the conserved F or W. D genes are given only for firm matches. Clone size is given for some rows only: seen once, a few or many times, or a class if the clone is expanded.

>TRBD2|TRBJ2-7|TRBV2|-
TGTGCCAGCAGGGGCGGGAGAGCATCCTACGAGCAGTACTTC
CASRGGRASYEQYF
>TRBD1|TRBJ2-2|TRBV28|-
TGTGCCAGCAGTTTAATGATGGACAGGGGATACGGGGAGCTGTTTTTT
CASSLMMDRGYGELFF
>TRBD2|TRBJ2-1|TRBV28|-
TGTGCCAGCAGTTTAAAACTAGCGGTCGTAATCTTC
CASSLKLAVVIF
>-|TRBJ2-5|TRBV29-1|few
TGCAGCCACAGGCCGAACCAAGAGACCCAGTACTTC
CSHRPNQETQYF
>-|TRBJ1-5|TRBV27|-
TGTGCCAGCAGTGGTCAGGGGTGGGATAGCAATCAGCCCCAGCATTTT
CASSGQGWDSNQPQHF
>-|TRBJ2-5|TRBV27|-
TGTGCCAGCAGTTTATTGGGGGACGTGGAGACCCAGTACTTC
CASSLLGDVETQYF
>-|TRBJ2-7|TRBV4-3|-
TGCGCCAGCAGCCAAGGGCGCGGGGGACATTACGAGCAGTACTTC
CASSQGRGGHYEQYF
>-|TRBJ2-1|TRBV4-1|few
TGCGCCAGCAGCCAAGATCGTTGGGGCAATGAGCAGTTCTTC
CASSQDRWGNEQFF
>-|TRBJ1-5|TRBV28|few
TGTGCCAGCAGTTTATCTTACAGGGCGGGCAATCAGCCTCAGCATTTT
CASSLSYRAGNQPQHF
>TRBD2|TRBJ2-2|TRBV6-2/TRBV6-3|few
TGTGCCAGCAGACAAACTAGCGGGGGGAGCACCGGGGAGCTGTTTTTT
CASRQTSGGSTGELFF
>TRBD2|TRBJ2-1|TRBV27|once
TGTGCCAGCAGTAATCCTAGCGGGAGGATTTCGTTCTTC
CASSNPSGRISFF